The 29 T cell receptor beta chains in this list originate from one sample, sequenced in a study of cytomegalovirus exposure and HLA in healthy donors. Both 60 Vbeta primers and 13 Jbeta primers went into the PCR. Assay used: immunoSEQ multiplex PCR; TCRdb lists only in-frame clones, some missing. Among more than 110,000 clones listed, 80% were seen once. Source material: PBMCs. Every receptor here comes from a man aged 50-60 years in good health and CMV-seronegative.

V is TRBV6-6 and J is TRBJ2-7; D gene ambiguous. CDR3 length: 14 residues. Trimming left V 3 bases short and J 6 bases short, with 15 bases between. Germline V lookup: CDR1 MNHNY, CDR2 SVGAGI (reference sequence). CDR3 residues: CASSYLQEGGEQYF. CDR3 in DNA: TGTGCCAGCAGTTATCTGCAGGAAGGTGGCGAGCAGTACTTC.

The chain employs TRBV6-1 and TRBJ1-1, with a tentative D call TRBD1 (6 bases). The CDR3 loop spans 13 amino acids. V was shortened by 8 bases and J by 1 base, with 11 bases between the two germline ends. Per the germline V gene, CDR1 is MNHNS and CDR2 is SASEGT. The CDR3 here is CASFTGPNTEAFF. DNA of the CDR3: TGTGCCAGCTTCACAGGGCCGAACACTGAAGCTTTCTTT.

This chain links TRBV5-8 with TRBJ2-3; tentatively, D is TRBD1 (6 bases). V shed 3 bases and J shed 2 bases, with 19 bases lying between them. The CDR3 runs 17 residues. Looked up from germline, CDR1 is SGHTS and CDR2 is YDEGEE. The CDR3 DNA reads TGTGCCAGCAGCTACGGCGACGGGACATCATTCACAGATACGCAGTATTTT. Its protein is CASSYGDGTSFTDTQYF.

The chain is built from TRBV10-1 and TRBJ2-1; D possibly corresponds to TRBD2 (6 bases). The CDR3 contains 18 residues. V lost 4 bases, J lost 4 bases, and 23 bases lay in between. Germline V gene sequence: CDR1 WNHNN, CDR2 SYGVQD (reference sequence). CDR3 loop: CASSGPDGTEGGYNEQFF. The DNA of the CDR3 is TGCGCCAGCAGTGGACCCGACGGAACAGAGGGAGGATACAATGAGCAGTTCTTC.

The genes are TRBV5-1 and TRBJ2-1; 9 positions match TRBD1. This CDR3 comprises 15 residues. The V segment lost 1 base and the J segment 10 bases; nucleotides outside the gene matches: 9. The germline V gene encodes CDR1 SGHRS and CDR2 YFSETQ. DNA for the CDR3: TGCGCCAGCAGCTTGTCCCCCGGGACAGGGAACGAGCAGTTCTTC. Translated: CASSLSPGTGNEQFF.

This clone was seen once. The CDR3 sequence is CASSPVKSAGTLAGANVLTF. CDR3 nucleotide sequence: TGTGCCAGCTCACCAGTAAAGTCGGCAGGGACTTTGGCTGGGGCCAACGTCCTGACTTTC. V gene TRBV18 combines with J gene TRBJ2-6; TRBD2 is a possible D gene (6 bases). V lost 2 bases and J lost 2, with 22 bases in between. Germline V gene sequence: CDR1 KGHSH, CDR2 LQKENI. CDR3 length equals 20 residues.

This clone was observed a few times. This sequence joins TRBV28 and TRBJ1-5, with D unclear. This CDR3 is 15 amino acids long. The germline CDR1 and CDR2 sequences are MDHEN and SYDVKM. Trimming shortened V by 3 bases and J by 0 bases, and 9 bases separated the two germline ends. The CDR3 loop is CASSFRGGSNQPQHF. CDR3 DNA: TGTGCCAGCAGTTTTCGGGGTGGTAGCAATCAGCCCCAGCATTTT.

J is TRBJ2-5 and V is TRBV29-1; 7 nucleotides agree with TRBD1. The CDR3 extends over 13 amino acids. After removal of 6 bases from V and 4 bases from J, the junction contained 8 bases not matched to a gene. CDR1 is SQVTM, CDR2 ANQGSEA, per germline. CDR3 in DNA: TGCAGCGTGTCCCGGGACAGCGCAGAGACCCAGTACTTC. Its protein product is CSVSRDSAETQYF.

This chain joins TRBV7-9 and TRBJ2-1, with 15 bases aligning to TRBD2. V shed 5 bases, J shed 7 bases, and the junction held 6 bases outside the gene matches. Germline assignment: CDR1 SEHNR and CDR2 FQNEAQ (reference sequence). This CDR3 has 16 amino acids. In DNA, the CDR3 is TGTGCCAGCAGCGGGGGACTAGCGGGGGGTCAGAATGAGCAGTTCTTC. The encoded protein is CASSGGLAGGQNEQFF.

This rearrangement joins TRBV6-1 to TRBJ2-2; D not certain. V was shortened by 7 bases and J by 4 bases, with 7 bases between the two germline ends. The CDR3 is 12 amino acids. Germline assignment: CDR1 MNHNS and CDR2 SASEGT. The DNA for the CDR3 is TGTGCCAGCAAGAGGTCCACCGGGGAGCTGTTTTTT. This gives the protein CASKRSTGELFF.

The chain carries TRBV7-8 and TRBJ1-2, with D tentatively TRBD1 (6 bases). The CDR3 is 17 amino acids. V gave up 0 bases and J gave up 6 bases, with 20 bases separating them. The germline V gene has CDR1 SGHVS and CDR2 FQNEAQ. CDR3 DNA: TGTGCCAGCAGCTTAGCGGACCCCGGGACACAATCGAATGGCTACACCTTC. This encodes CASSLADPGTQSNGYTF. Together with reference TRBV7-8 and TRBJ1-2, the CDR3 gives the full variable domain: GAGVSQSPRYKVAKRGQDVALRCDPISGHVSLFWYQQALGQGPEFLTYFQNEAQLDKSGLPSDRFFAERPEGSVSTLKIQRTQQEDSAVYLCASSLADPGTQSNGYTFGSGTRLTVV.

V and J are TRBV28 and TRBJ2-7; maybe TRBD2 (5 bases). Germline assignment: CDR1 MDHEN and CDR2 SYDVKM. The V and J ends lost 5 bases and 0 bases respectively, with 17 bases between them. This CDR3 has 16 amino acids. CDR3 nucleotide sequence: TGTGCCAGCAGTCCCCCGGGAAACCTTGCCTCCTACGAGCAGTACTTC. Translation gives CASSPPGNLASYEQYF. The full variable domain, in which reference TRBV28 and TRBJ2-7 provide the parts outside the CDR3, is DVKVTQSSRYLVKRTGEKVFLECVQDMDHENMFWYRQDPGLGLRLIYFSYDVKMKEKGDIPEGYSVSREKKERFSLILESASTNQTSMYLCASSPPGNLASYEQYFGPGTRLTVT.

The chain carries TRBV19 and TRBJ1-5, with TRBD1 matching over 9 bases. The CDR3 is made up of 17 amino acids. CDR1 and CDR2 (germline): LNHDA, SQIVND (reference sequence). V lost 1 base, J lost 4 bases, and 8 bases stayed unmatched. For the CDR3, the DNA is TGTGCCAGTAGTATAGCCCCGGGACAGGGCTCAAATCAGCCCCAGCATTTT. Its protein product is CASSIAPGQGSNQPQHF.

The rearrangement joins TRBV7-8 to TRBJ2-7, with TRBD1 matching over 8 bases. The V gene end was trimmed by 2 bases and the J gene end by 3 bases; junction bases not matched to a gene: 3. The CDR3 loop spans 14 amino acids. Germline lookup yields CDR1 SGHVS and CDR2 FQNEAQ. Here the CDR3 DNA reads TGTGCCAGCAGCTTAAACAGGGGGGACTACGAGCAGTACTTC. It specifies CASSLNRGDYEQYF.

This clone has just one count. The V and J genes are TRBV19 and TRBJ1-1; the match to TRBD1 covers 7 bases. With 3 bases clipped from V and 1 base from J, the junction kept 5 bases outside the gene matches. The CDR3 is 15 amino acids. From germline, CDR1 is LNHDA and CDR2 SQIVND (reference sequence). In nucleotides, the CDR3 is TGTGCCAGTAGTATCGCAGGGGGAAAGAACACTGAAGCTTTCTTT. Translated: CASSIAGGKNTEAFF.

V gene TRBV6-5 combines with J gene TRBJ2-7; 12 bases align to TRBD2. Germline V lookup: CDR1 MNHEY, CDR2 SVGAGI. The V segment lost 2 bases and the J segment 6 bases; nucleotides outside the gene matches: 8. The CDR3 is 16 amino acids. This CDR3 is CASSYRSTSGGGEQYF. DNA for the CDR3: TGTGCCAGCAGTTACAGGTCGACTAGCGGGGGTGGCGAGCAGTACTTC.

The genes are TRBV11-3 and TRBJ2-2, with a possible D match to TRBD2 (5 bases). This CDR3 contains 19 residues. V lost 1 base, J lost 0 bases, and 18 bases lay in between. CDR1 SGHNT and CDR2 YENEEA come from the germline V gene. CDR3: CASSLAPLLEISNTGELFF. The CDR3 nucleotides read TGTGCCAGCAGCTTAGCGCCGTTACTAGAGATCTCGAACACCGGGGAGCTGTTTTTT. Combining the CDR3 with reference TRBV11-3 and TRBJ2-2 gives the whole variable domain EAGVVQSPRYKIIEKKQPVAFWCNPISGHNTLYWYLQNLGQGPELLIRYENEEAVDDSQLPKDRFSAERLKGVDSTLKIQPAELGDSAVYLCASSLAPLLEISNTGELFFGEGSRLTVL.

The chain joins TRBV30 to TRBJ1-4, with D tentatively TRBD1 (6 bases). Trimming left V 2 bases short and J 4 bases short, with 14 bases between. The CDR3 is made up of 15 amino acids. Per germline, CDR1 GTSNPN and CDR2 SVGIG (reference sequence). The CDR3 DNA reads TGTGCCTGGAGTTCGCAACAGGGTTATAATGAAAAACTGTTTTTT. Amino acids: CAWSSQQGYNEKLFF. The full variable domain, in which reference TRBV30 and TRBJ1-4 provide the parts outside the CDR3, is SQTIHQWPATLVQPVGSPLSLECTVEGTSNPNLYWYRQAAGRGLQLLFYSVGIGQISSEVPQNLSASRPQDRQFILSSKKLLLSDSGFYLCAWSSQQGYNEKLFFGSGTQLSVL.

This clone showed up just once. The chain joins TRBV5-1 to TRBJ2-5; D is undetermined. The CDR3 totals 14 residues. CDR1 is SGHRS and CDR2 is YFSETQ in the germline V gene. Trimming left V 0 bases short and J 5 bases short, with 11 bases between. The CDR3 nucleotides are TGCGCCAGCAGCTTGGATGGCTCCTCCGAGACCCAGTACTTC. Translation: CASSLDGSSETQYF.

The chain links TRBV19 to TRBJ1-1, with a possible D match to TRBD1 (5 bases). Germline V gene data show CDR1 as LNHDA and CDR2 as SQIVND (reference sequence). The CDR3 covers 13 residues. The ends were cut back, 5 bases at V and 4 bases at J, with 11 bases in the middle. The chain's CDR3 is CASSLYTGTEAFF. The CDR3 nucleotides are TGTGCCAGTAGTCTCTACACAGGCACTGAAGCTTTCTTT.

This rearrangement joins TRBV6-6 to TRBJ1-1, with D tentatively TRBD1 (5 bases). With 6 bases removed from V and 8 bases from J, the gap between germline ends came to 13 bases. Germline loops: CDR1 MNHNY, CDR2 SVGAGI (reference sequence). The CDR3 runs to 12 residues. As DNA, the CDR3 is TGTGCCAGCAGCCCCGGGGGTGGGGAAGCTTTCTTT. Translation: CASSPGGGEAFF.

The chain carries TRBV7-6 and TRBJ2-1; TRBD2 matches at 11 bases. CDR1 is SGHVS and CDR2 is FNYEAQ in the germline V gene. V gave up 6 bases and J gave up 4 bases; unmatched junction bases: 14. The CDR3 is made up of 18 amino acids. CDR3 coding DNA: TGTGCCAGCAGTCGGACTAGCGGGTCCTTCGGGGGGTACAATGAGCAGTTCTTC. Its translation is CASSRTSGSFGGYNEQFF.

The chain carries TRBV5-5 and TRBJ2-7; no firm D call. Germline CDR1 is SGHKS and CDR2 is YYEKEE (reference sequence). The CDR3 loop spans 15 amino acids. V lost 4 bases and J 2 bases, leaving 16 bases between the germline ends. DNA for the CDR3: TGTGCCAGCAGCCCCGGCGGCACCCTAACCTACGAGCAGTACTTC. Translating gives CASSPGGTLTYEQYF.

V gene TRBV5-1 combines with J gene TRBJ1-4, with 9 bases fitting TRBD1. The CDR3 has 15 amino acids. The V segment lost 2 bases and the J segment 7 bases; nucleotides outside the gene matches: 6. CDR1 is SGHRS, CDR2 YFSETQ, per germline. CDR3 nucleotide sequence: TGCGCCAGCAGCTTTTTACAGGGGGCGCGTGAAAAACTGTTTTTT. It codes for CASSFLQGAREKLFF.

The chain recombines TRBV5-1 with TRBJ1-2; 7 nucleotides agree with TRBD1. The V gene end was trimmed by 4 bases and the J gene end by 4 bases; junction bases not matched to a gene: 7. There are 14 residues in the CDR3. In germline, CDR1 is SGHRS, CDR2 YFSETQ. As DNA, the CDR3 is TGCGCCAGCAGCCCAGGGACAGCTAGCTATGGCTACACCTTC. Translated, it gives CASSPGTASYGYTF.

The genes are TRBV18 and TRBJ2-2, with 13 nucleotides matching TRBD2. Per the germline V gene, CDR1 is KGHSH and CDR2 is LQKENI. V was clipped by 4 bases and J by 0 bases; unmatched bases: 5. This CDR3 contains 18 residues. As DNA, the CDR3 is TGTGCCAGCTCACTGACTAGCGGGGGGCAAGCGAACACCGGGGAGCTGTTTTTT. It specifies CASSLTSGGQANTGELFF.

The V and J genes are TRBV7-9 and TRBJ2-1, with 9 nucleotides matching TRBD2. The CDR3 sequence is 17 residues long. With V trimmed by 4 bases and J by 2 bases, 9 bases remained unmatched. The V gene's germline CDR1 is SEHNR and CDR2 FQNEAQ (reference sequence). CDR3: CASSSSGLARTYNEQFF. The CDR3 DNA sequence: TGTGCCAGCAGCTCCTCCGGACTAGCGAGGACCTACAATGAGCAGTTCTTC.

The chain uses TRBV7-9 and TRBJ1-2; the match to TRBD1 covers 9 bases. Germline lookup yields CDR1 SEHNR and CDR2 FQNEAQ (reference sequence). The CDR3 length is 17 residues. V shed 2 bases, J shed 3 bases, and the junction held 10 bases outside the gene matches. CDR3 nucleotides: TGTGCCAGCAGCTTAAGTCCGGGACAGGGAGGAGACTATGGCTACACCTTC. Protein product: CASSLSPGQGGDYGYTF. Combining the CDR3 with reference TRBV7-9 and TRBJ1-2 gives the whole variable domain DTGVSQNPRHKITKRGQNVTFRCDPISEHNRLYWYRQTLGQGPEFLTYFQNEAQLEKSRLLSDRFSAERPKGSFSTLEIQRTEQGDSAMYLCASSLSPGQGGDYGYTFGSGTRLTVV.

V and J are TRBV27 and TRBJ2-7; 9 bases align to TRBD1. Germline CDR1 reads MNHEY; CDR2 reads SMNVEV (reference sequence). This CDR3 has 14 residues. Trimming took 3 bases from V and 4 from J; bases not matched to a gene: 4. CDR3: CASSLGQGGYEQYF. CDR3 DNA sequence: TGTGCCAGCAGTTTGGGACAGGGTGGATACGAGCAGTACTTC.